This TCR beta chain was sequenced during a study of beta chain features in type 1 diabetes. In regard to this clone: Its antigen is unknown.

This CDR3 has 15 residues. V lost 0 bases and J 2 bases, leaving 9 bases between the germline ends. The germline CDR1 and CDR2 sequences are SEHNR and FQNEAQ (reference sequence). What was sequenced were expressed TCRB transcripts, since all of the isolated RNA had been reverse transcribed. The method was immunoSEQ multiplex PCR; TCRdb's version includes in-frame clones alone and lacks a portion of them. Counted here are 150,000 to 200,000 clones, 7.5% to 9.5% occurring once; the ten biggest clones make up under 2.5%. Study-wide results and caveats: cDNA-based sequencing might over-represent cells highly expressing TCR.

This receptor was taken from a woman between 18 and 29 years old in good health. The V gene is TRBV7-9, the J gene TRBJ2-3; D ambiguous. The sequenced sample was central memory CD4+ T cells from blood. For the CDR3, the DNA is TGTGCCAGCAGCTTAGCCGTCTCTTACACAGATACGCAGTATTTT. Amino acid sequence: CASSLAVSYTDTQYF.